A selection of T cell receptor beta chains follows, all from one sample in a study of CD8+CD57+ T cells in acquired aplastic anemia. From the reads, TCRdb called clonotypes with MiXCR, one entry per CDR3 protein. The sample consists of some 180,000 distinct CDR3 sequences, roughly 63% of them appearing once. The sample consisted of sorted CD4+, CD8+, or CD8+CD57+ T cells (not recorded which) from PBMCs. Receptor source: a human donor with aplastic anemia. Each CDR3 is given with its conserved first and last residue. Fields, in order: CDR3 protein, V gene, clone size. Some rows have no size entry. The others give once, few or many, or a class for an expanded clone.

CASSPQGRDYGYTF TRBV5-1 -
CASSIQRNTEAFF TRBV19 -
CASKVYQGDRISNQPQHF TRBV19 -
CASGLDRYSNQPQHF TRBV12-5 many
CASSVGTSADGYTF TRBV9 -
CATGTWRQGGTEAFF TRBV24-1 many
CASSVRDYEQYFGPGEAFF TRBV2 -
CSALKGQVNYGYTF TRBV20-1 -
CASSNYRVEYYGYTF TRBV6-5 many
CASSQKGYSPLHF TRBV14 few
CSVSEAGTENEQFF TRBV29-1 once
CSAMGKAGTQYF TRBV20-1 -
CSAAHSGYTF TRBV20-1 -
CASKVSLAHEQYF TRBV2 -
CATSENGTAAYEQYF TRBV24-1 -
CSASEGAGAYGYTF TRBV20-1 -
CASSESLRWGYTF TRBV10-2 few
CASSLVSGTEKETQYF TRBV7-9 -
CASSVLTGLNTEAFF TRBV9 many
CSTPGLAGVETDTQYF TRBV29-1 -
CASSLDIGFFYEQYF TRBV5-7 many
CSARTYSENTEAFF TRBV20-1 -
CASSFDNEQFF TRBV7-9 -
CSATTAGELFF TRBV20-1 -
CATSDQLTYEQYF TRBV24-1 few
CASSQGLFPSTDTQYF TRBV7-3 once
CSARSDTQYF TRBV20-1 -
CSAREVGPNSPLHF TRBV20-1 -
CATLGVSEQFF TRBV19 -
CASSDRGSPLHF TRBV2 -
CSAISGSVTDTQYF TRBV20-1 -
CASSLAGQGEKLFF TRBV5-1 -
CSASTPRTGGEQYF TRBV20-1 -
CASSESRGWYEQYF TRBV25-1 -
CSVELHTEAFF TRBV29-1 few
CASSILTGHQPQHF TRBV19 many
CATSTGGAGANVLTF TRBV15 -
CASSMSGGSYEQYF TRBV19 -
CASSLTGTSGATDTQYF TRBV13 -
CSARTGPQRNYGYTF TRBV20-1 few
CATSRERTSGAYEQYF TRBV15 -
CASSGREGFQETQYF TRBV7-8 few
CASSLAFPVNTEAFF TRBV27 few
CSAREVGRTYEQYF TRBV20-1 -
CASSLGGDYGANVLTF TRBV12-3/TRBV12-4 many
CASSVEGRTKNIQYF TRBV5-5 once
CASSLRQGANNQPQHF TRBV7-2 -
CASSLEDGGGELFF TRBV5-1 -
CASSDQQGADYGYTF TRBV10-2 -
CASSEYSTSYGYTF TRBV6-1 -
CASSSPLGEGTEAFF TRBV5-5 -
CASSSGGENIQYF TRBV7-9 -
CASSEAEDHF TRBV6-1 many
CASSLQPRELFF TRBV7-8 -
CARAYGGTSTDTQYF TRBV2 -
CASSLMSGSGGEQFF TRBV7-3 -
CASSSSGVGAGELFF TRBV7-9 many
CSAFTGVNSPLHF TRBV20-1 -
CASSTLATQYF TRBV7-4 once
CASSEGYRGPEAFF TRBV2 -